A selection of T cell receptor beta chains follows, all from one sample in a study of T cell responses to AZD1222 COVID-19 vaccine. The method was immunoSEQ multiplex PCR; TCRdb's version includes in-frame clones alone and lacks a portion of them. The table has some 84,000 clones, 80% to 90% seen once; the top ten hold approximately 8%. The sequences come from peripheral blood, collected on day 0 of AZD1222 vaccination. The receptors were sampled from an adult in good health. CDR3s include the opening cysteine and the closing phenylalanine or tryptophan. A D gene is named only where the DNA matches it firmly. Clone size is shown for a subset of rows, as once, few, many or a class of expanded clone.

>TRBV11-2|.|TRBD1|TRBJ1-1
CASSLPIDRGGTEAFF
TGTGCCAGCAGCTTACCCATCGACAGGGGGGGCACTGAAGCTTTCTTT
>TRBV7-6|.|TRBD1|TRBJ1-5
CASSLGATGGSDQPQHF
TGTGCCAGCAGCTTAGGCGCGACAGGGGGTTCGGATCAGCCCCAGCATTTT
>TRBV15|.|TRBD1|TRBJ2-7
CATSREPTGTYEQYF
TGTGCCACCAGCAGAGAGCCGACAGGGACCTACGAGCAGTACTTC
>TRBV7-9|.|TRBD1|TRBJ1-6
CASAGQGNNSPLHF
TGTGCCAGCGCCGGACAGGGGAATAATTCACCCCTCCACTTT
>TRBV5-5|.|.|TRBJ2-7
CASSSLTRRYEQYF
TGTGCCAGCAGCTCTTTGACTAGACGGTACGAGCAGTACTTC
>TRBV28|.|.|TRBJ1-4
CASSLSGRANEKLFF
TGTGCCAGCAGTTTATCGGGTAGGGCCAATGAAAAACTGTTTTTT
>TRBV28|.|.|TRBJ2-3
CASRYFRFPPLASRRDTQYF
TGTGCCAGCAGATACTTCCGATTCCCACCCTTAGCATCCCGGAGGGATACGCAGTATTTT
>TRBV27|.|.|TRBJ1-2
CASTKGDPPYGYTF
TGTGCCAGCACCAAGGGGGACCCTCCCTATGGCTACACCTTC
>TRBV4-2|.|.|TRBJ2-2
CASSQVVASNTGELFF
TGTGCCAGCAGCCAAGTCGTGGCGTCGAACACCGGGGAGCTGTTTTTT
>TRBV5-1|.|.|TRBJ1-3
CASSLDNTIYF
TGCGCCAGCAGCTTGGATAACACCATATATTTT
>TRBV4-1|.|TRBD2|TRBJ2-2
CASSQRLAENTGELFF
TGCGCCAGCAGCCAGCGACTAGCGGAGAACACCGGGGAGCTGTTTTTT
>TRBV14|.|.|TRBJ2-2
CASSRDLTNTGELFF
TGTGCCAGCAGCCGGGACCTGACGAACACCGGGGAGCTGTTTTTT
>TRBV6-6|.|.|TRBJ1-1
CASSQPLNTEAFF
TGTGCCAGCAGTCAACCTCTGAACACTGAAGCTTTCTTT
>TRBV11-3|.|.|TRBJ2-7
CASRSDPPREQYF
TGTGCCAGCAGATCGGACCCACCACGCGAGCAGTACTTC
>TRBV29-1|once|.|TRBJ2-7
CSAGETNEQYF
TGCAGCGCCGGGGAGACCAACGAGCAGTACTTC
>TRBV11-2|once|.|TRBJ2-7
CASSLAGPAIYEQYF
TGTGCCAGCAGCTTAGCGGGCCCAGCGATCTACGAGCAGTACTTC
>TRBV12-5|.|.|TRBJ1-3
CASGLILQGGRNTIYF
TGTGCTAGTGGTTTAATTTTGCAGGGAGGTAGAAACACCATATATTTT
>TRBV6-6|.|.|TRBJ2-4
CASSPLGNIQYF
TGTGCCAGCAGCCCTCTCGGAAACATTCAGTACTTC
>TRBV29-1|medium-sized|TRBD1|TRBJ1-2
CSVAGGVEDYGYTF
TGCAGCGTTGCAGGGGGCGTAGAGGACTATGGCTACACCTTC
>TRBV7-9|.|.|TRBJ2-1
CASSPRLRGHNEQFF
TGTGCCAGCAGCCCTCGATTGCGGGGGCACAATGAGCAGTTCTTC
>TRBV28|.|.|TRBJ2-1
CASSLFQNEQFF
TGTGCCAGCAGTTTATTCCAGAATGAGCAGTTCTTC
>TRBV4-3|.|TRBD2|TRBJ2-1
CASSQARPTSGRGYEQFF
TGCGCCAGCAGCCAAGCGCGACCGACTAGCGGGAGGGGATATGAGCAGTTCTTC
>TRBV2|once|TRBD1|TRBJ1-2
CASSERSTGGDGYTF
TGTGCCAGCAGTGAACGGTCGACAGGGGGTGATGGCTACACCTTC
>TRBV7-9|.|.|TRBJ2-5
CASSLAGLRETQYF
TGTGCCAGCAGCTTAGCGGGACTGCGGGAGACCCAGTACTTC
>TRBV24-1|.|.|TRBJ2-5
CATSDLAQGGGETQYF
TGTGCCACCAGTGATTTGGCCCAGGGGGGAGGAGAGACCCAGTACTTC
>TRBV7-2|.|.|TRBJ2-2
CASSLTGELFF
TGTGCCAGCAGCTTAACCGGGGAGCTGTTTTTT
>TRBV24-1|.|.|TRBJ1-5
CATSDTTGPNQPQHF
TGTGCCACCAGTGATACTACTGGACCCAATCAGCCCCAGCATTTT
>TRBV14|.|.|TRBJ2-1
CASSLRNSYNEQFF
TGTGCCAGCAGCCTGCGCAATTCGTACAATGAGCAGTTCTTC
>TRBV5-1|.|.|TRBJ2-5
CASKYARGLETQYF
TGCGCCAGTAAGTACGCCAGGGGATTGGAGACCCAGTACTTC
>TRBV19|.|.|TRBJ2-7
CASSTNRDVSYEQYF
TGTGCCAGTAGTACCAACCGGGACGTCTCCTACGAGCAGTACTTC
>TRBV11-3|.|TRBD1|TRBJ1-3
CASGTGLKSGNTIYF
TGTGCCAGCGGGACAGGGTTAAAATCTGGAAACACCATATATTTT
>TRBV5-1|once|.|TRBJ1-1
CASRAEGRRAFF
TGCGCCAGCAGGGCAGAGGGTCGGAGAGCTTTCTTT
>TRBV7-2|.|TRBD2|TRBJ2-3
CASSGGWEGDTQYF
TGTGCCAGCAGCGGAGGTTGGGAGGGCGATACGCAGTATTTT
>TRBV20-1|.|.|TRBJ1-4
CSASREKLFF
TGCAGTGCTAGTCGCGAAAAACTGTTTTTT
>TRBV13|.|.|TRBJ2-1
CASSSRDIGNNEQFF
TGTGCCAGCAGTTCGCGGGACATCGGAAACAATGAGCAGTTCTTC
>TRBV7-6|.|.|TRBJ2-7
CASSLQTGSAYEQYF
TGTGCCAGCAGCTTACAGACCGGGAGCGCGTACGAGCAGTACTTC
>TRBV3-1/TRBV3-2|.|TRBD1|TRBJ1-6
CASSQEGGQGEPLHF
TGTGCCAGCAGCCAAGAGGGCGGACAGGGGGAGCCCCTCCACTTT
>TRBV5-8|.|TRBD2|TRBJ2-7
CASSFSGSIYEQYF
TGTGCCAGCAGCTTTAGCGGGAGTATCTACGAGCAGTACTTC
>TRBV11-2|.|.|TRBJ2-7
CASSPPAGAYEQYF
TGTGCCAGCAGCCCCCCGGCAGGGGCCTACGAGCAGTACTTC
>TRBV6-2/TRBV6-3|.|TRBD1|TRBJ2-3
CASSRTGGGRDTQYF
TGTGCCAGCAGTCGGACAGGGGGGGGTCGAGATACGCAGTATTTT
>TRBV7-7|.|TRBD2|TRBJ2-1
CASSLSGRANEQFF
TGTGCCAGCAGCTTATCCGGGAGGGCCAATGAGCAGTTCTTC
>TRBV11-3|.|.|TRBJ2-3
CASSPSWGTDTQYF
TGTGCCAGCAGCCCCTCCTGGGGCACAGATACGCAGTATTTT
>TRBV5-5|.|.|TRBJ2-1
CASSGGTGGRAGAVYNEQFF
TGTGCCAGCAGCGGGGGGACAGGCGGCCGGGCGGGAGCAGTCTACAATGAGCAGTTCTTC
>TRBV6-5|few|.|TRBJ2-7
CASSYSEGNAYEQYF
TGTGCCAGCAGTTACTCGGAAGGGAACGCCTACGAGCAGTACTTC
>TRBV5-1|.|.|TRBJ1-6
CASSSGGGGSPLHF
TGCGCCAGCAGCTCCGGAGGGGGGGGTTCACCCCTCCACTTT
>TRBV27|once|.|TRBJ1-5
CASSLRQGLNQPQHF
TGTGCCAGCAGTTTAAGGCAGGGGTTAAATCAGCCCCAGCATTTT
>TRBV29-1|few|TRBD2|TRBJ2-1
CSVQRNSGRGNEQFF
TGCAGCGTTCAGAGGAATAGCGGGAGGGGAAATGAGCAGTTCTTC
>TRBV19|.|.|TRBJ1-3
CASSIAGQGGNTIYF
TGTGCCAGTAGTATAGCAGGGCAAGGCGGAAACACCATATATTTT
>TRBV19|.|TRBD2|TRBJ2-1
CASSSAGGGLEQFF
TGTGCCAGTAGTTCGGCGGGAGGGGGGCTTGAGCAGTTCTTC
>TRBV6-5|.|.|TRBJ1-6
CASRWGGDNSPLHF
TGTGCCAGCAGGTGGGGGGGAGATAATTCACCCCTCCACTTT
>TRBV18|.|TRBD2|TRBJ2-1
CASSGTSGYNEQFF
TGTGCCAGCTCCGGGACTAGCGGATACAATGAGCAGTTCTTC
>TRBV19|.|TRBD2|TRBJ2-7
CASSIGAGGYEQYF
TGTGCCAGTAGTATTGGAGCGGGGGGCTACGAGCAGTACTTC
>TRBV28|.|.|TRBJ1-1
CASTPRGGVTEAFF
TGTGCCAGCACCCCCCGGGGGGGTGTTACTGAAGCTTTCTTT